The 27 T cell receptor beta chains listed next were all sequenced from one sample in a study of T cell responses to AZD1222 COVID-19 vaccine. Libraries were prepared by immunoSEQ multiplex PCR; TCRdb keeps only in-frame clonotypes and omits some of them. The sample holds about 59,000 clones, approximately 89% seen once. Specimen: peripheral blood, collected 28 days after the second AZD1222 dose. Receptors were obtained from an adult who received the AZD1222 COVID-19 vaccine.

This sequence joins TRBV5-4 and TRBJ1-2; 7 bases align to TRBD1. CDR3 length: 16 amino acids. Per germline, CDR1 SGHNT and CDR2 YYREEE (reference sequence). With V trimmed by 6 bases and J by 4 bases, 15 bases remained unmatched. CDR3 bases: TGTGCCAGCACCGGGACAGCCCCTCAGGTCCCCTATGGCTACACCTTC. Translating gives CASTGTAPQVPYGYTF.

The gene calls are TRBV2 and TRBJ1-1, with D maybe TRBD1 (6 bases). CDR1 and CDR2 from the germline V gene are SNHLY and FYNNEI. CDR3 length: 14 amino acids. V shed 8 bases and J shed 4 bases, with 17 bases lying between them. CDR3 in DNA: TGTGCCAGCCAGGCCGGGGGCGTGAGCACTGAAGCTTTCTTT. Its translation is CASQAGGVSTEAFF.

The chain is built from TRBV28 and TRBJ1-3; the D gene is possibly TRBD1 (6 bases). The germline V gene encodes CDR1 MDHEN and CDR2 SYDVKM. There are 15 residues in the CDR3. V shed 8 bases and J shed 0 bases, with 14 bases lying between them. Here the CDR3 DNA reads TGTGCCAGCCGCACACAGGGAAGCTCTGGAAACACCATATATTTT. As protein: CASRTQGSSGNTIYF.

V and J are TRBV2 and TRBJ2-7, with a weak D call TRBD1 (5 bases). Trimming removed 3 bases at V and 1 base at J, with 7 bases between. The CDR3 is 13 amino acids. Germline CDR1 SNHLY, CDR2 FYNNEI. The CDR3 sequence: CASSEQGSYEQYF. CDR3 sequence (DNA): TGTGCCAGCAGTGAGCAGGGTTCCTACGAGCAGTACTTC.

V is TRBV4-3 and J is TRBJ1-5; D is undetermined. Germline loops: CDR1 LGHNA, CDR2 YSLEER. The CDR3 spans 15 residues. The V end was cut by 1 base, the J end by 0 bases, with 7 bases between. CDR3 sequence: CASSQGLNSNQPQHF. DNA of the CDR3: TGCGCCAGCAGCCAAGGACTAAATAGCAATCAGCCCCAGCATTTT.

This clone appeared once. The chain links TRBV7-9 to TRBJ2-7; 8 bases are shared with TRBD2. Looked up from germline, CDR1 is SEHNR and CDR2 is FQNEAQ (reference sequence). The V segment lost 5 bases and the J segment 3 bases; nucleotides outside the gene matches: 12. This CDR3 has 16 amino acids. CDR3 bases: TGTGCCAGCAGCCCCACGGCCCGGGGGGGCGGCTACGAGCAGTACTTC. As protein: CASSPTARGGGYEQYF.

The rearrangement uses TRBV7-9 and TRBJ1-2; D is perhaps TRBD1 (5 bases). This CDR3 comprises 15 residues. V was pared by 6 bases and J by 2 bases, with 16 bases between. Germline loops: CDR1 SEHNR, CDR2 FQNEAQ (reference sequence). The CDR3 sequence is CASRGVGQFNYGYTF. CDR3 in DNA: TGTGCCAGCAGGGGGGTGGGGCAGTTCAACTATGGCTACACCTTC.

The chain is built from TRBV19 and TRBJ2-2, with D unresolved. V was trimmed by 5 bases and J by 7 bases, leaving 20 bases between them. Germline V gene sequence: CDR1 LNHDA, CDR2 SQIVND (reference sequence). This CDR3 region has 16 residues. The CDR3 is CASSVRTSALNGELFF. The CDR3 DNA follows: TGTGCCAGTAGTGTTAGGACCTCGGCACTTAACGGGGAGCTGTTTTTT.

The rearrangement joins TRBV27 to TRBJ1-2; no clear D. With 9 bases removed from V and 4 bases from J, the gap between germline ends came to 12 bases. The CDR3 is 12 amino acids. Germline CDR1 reads MNHEY; CDR2 reads SMNVEV (reference sequence). The CDR3, as DNA: TGTGCCAGTGGAGGGATGGGCTATGGCTACACCTTC. Residues: CASGGMGYGYTF.

The chain is built from TRBV19 and TRBJ2-1; 8 nucleotides align to TRBD1. The CDR3 runs 16 residues. V lost 4 bases and J lost 0; bases outside the gene matches: 5. CDR1 LNHDA and CDR2 SQIVND come from the germline V gene (reference sequence). DNA of the CDR3: TGTGCCAGTAGTAAGCGACAGGGGAGCTCCTACAATGAGCAGTTCTTC. Residues: CASSKRQGSSYNEQFF.

J is TRBJ2-7 and V is TRBV11-3; D gene ambiguous. V lost 5 bases and J 6 bases, leaving 14 bases between the germline ends. The CDR3 is 13 amino acids. Germline V lookup: CDR1 SGHNT, CDR2 YENEEA. DNA of the CDR3: TGTGCCAGCAGCCTCACAGCCCTGGGCGAGCAGTACTTC. Residues: CASSLTALGEQYF.

This clone was detected only a few times. The rearrangement joins TRBV5-4 to TRBJ1-1; no definite D call. This CDR3 contains 12 residues. The V gene lost 0 bases and the J gene lost 8 bases, with 8 bases spanning the gap. Germline V gene lookup returns CDR1 SGHNT and CDR2 YYREEE (reference sequence). In DNA form, the CDR3 reads TGTGCCAGCAGCTTGGTCCCTAGCGAAGCTTTCTTT. Encoded protein: CASSLVPSEAFF.

This clone has more than one count but fewer than ten. V and J are TRBV4-1 and TRBJ1-2; D is unresolved. This CDR3 is 15 amino acids long. V was cut by 4 bases and J by 7 bases, with 19 bases left in between. Germline CDR1 and CDR2: MGHRA and YSYEKL. The CDR3 spells CASSPPGWKRRGYTF. The CDR3 region has the DNA TGCGCCAGCAGCCCCCCGGGGTGGAAACGTCGTGGCTACACCTTC.

This clone was detected a few times. The J gene is TRBJ2-6, the V gene TRBV19; perhaps TRBD2 as D (6 bases). V was shortened by 7 bases and J by 0 bases, with 19 bases between the two germline ends. The CDR3 is made up of 18 amino acids. The germline gives CDR1 LNHDA, CDR2 SQIVND (reference sequence). CDR3 in DNA: TGTGCCAGTACCAATGGGGGGATACTGCTCTCTGGGGCCAACGTCCTGACTTTC. The encoded protein is CASTNGGILLSGANVLTF.

The gene calls are TRBV5-1 and TRBJ2-1; 10 bases fit TRBD2. There are 17 residues in the CDR3. The V segment lost 4 bases and the J segment 6 bases; nucleotides outside the gene matches: 13. The germline CDR1 and CDR2 sequences are SGHRS and YFSETQ. The CDR3 here is CASSAGTSDVRGNEQFF. The DNA of the CDR3 is TGCGCCAGCAGCGCGGGGACTAGCGATGTTCGGGGCAATGAGCAGTTCTTC.

CDR3 nucleotides: TGCGCCAGCAGCTTCGGACAGGGCTCCTACGAGCAGTACTTC. This gives the protein CASSFGQGSYEQYF. This sequence joins TRBV5-1 and TRBJ2-7; TRBD1 matches 8 bases. CDR1 SGHRS and CDR2 YFSETQ come from the germline V gene. The CDR3 sequence is 14 residues long. With 2 bases clipped from V and 0 bases from J, the junction kept 1 base outside the gene matches. The complete variable domain, with remaining parts taken from reference TRBV5-1 and TRBJ2-7, reads KAGVTQTPRYLIKTRGQQVTLSCSPISGHRSVSWYQQTPGQGLQFLFEYFSETQRNKGNFPGRFSGRQFSNSRSEMNVSTLELGDSALYLCASSFGQGSYEQYFGPGTRLTVT.

The chain uses TRBV10-3 and TRBJ2-7, with D possibly being TRBD2 (6 bases). Trimming took 4 bases from V and 3 from J, leaving 28 bases between them. The CDR3 covers 19 residues. Germline lookup yields CDR1 ENHRY and CDR2 SYGVKD. The CDR3 coding sequence is TGTGCCATCAGTGGATTAAGGGAAACAGGAGGGCAATTTCTCTACGAGCAGTACTTC. Its protein product is CAISGLRETGGQFLYEQYF.

This chain uses TRBV6-1 with TRBJ2-3; D call uncertain. The V gene's germline CDR1 is MNHNS and CDR2 SASEGT. CDR3 length: 13 residues. V was clipped by 3 bases and J by 2 bases, with 6 bases between them. The CDR3, as DNA: TGTGCCAGCAGTGAGTTGGTCACAGATACGCAGTATTTT. This encodes CASSELVTDTQYF.

The V call is TRBV7-9, the J call TRBJ2-5; weak D call: TRBD2 (6 bases). Germline CDR1 reads SEHNR; CDR2 reads FQNEAQ (reference sequence). The CDR3 runs to 15 residues. Trimming removed 5 bases from V and 0 bases from J, with 13 bases in between. CDR3 sequence: CASSPTRGYQETQYF. The CDR3, as DNA: TGTGCCAGCAGCCCCACTCGGGGGTACCAAGAGACCCAGTACTTC.

V usage is TRBV10-3 and J usage is TRBJ1-2, with a possible D match to TRBD1 (5 bases). The CDR3 loop spans 15 amino acids. Trimming pared 3 bases from V and 3 bases from J, leaving 14 bases between. Germline V gene lookup returns CDR1 ENHRY and CDR2 SYGVKD. CDR3 amino acids: CAISDLKSTDYGYTF. As DNA, the CDR3 is TGTGCCATCAGTGATTTAAAATCGACAGACTATGGCTACACCTTC.

This chain uses TRBV5-4 with TRBJ2-7; 8 bases agree with TRBD2. Germline V gene data show CDR1 as SGHNT and CDR2 as YYREEE (reference sequence). CDR3 length equals 15 residues. V shed 3 bases, J shed 3 bases, and the junction held 8 bases outside the gene matches. DNA of the CDR3: TGTGCCAGCAGCTCGGGATCGGGAGGGGGCTACGAGCAGTACTTC. It is translated as CASSSGSGGGYEQYF. Looking up the rest from reference TRBV5-4 and TRBJ2-7 gives the full variable domain: ETGVTQSPTHLIKTRGQQVTLRCSSQSGHNTVSWYQQALGQGPQFIFQYYREEENGRGNFPPRFSGLQFPNYSSELNVNALELDDSALYLCASSSGSGGGYEQYFGPGTRLTVT.

The chain is built from TRBV5-6 and TRBJ2-2; 11 bases are a match to TRBD1. J lost 5 bases, V lost 0 bases, and 3 bases had no gene match. Looked up from germline, CDR1 is SGHDT and CDR2 is YYEEEE. There are 16 residues in the CDR3. The CDR3 DNA reads TGTGCCAGCAGCTTGGACGGGACAGGGGGGACCGGGGAGCTGTTTTTT. Translation gives CASSLDGTGGTGELFF.

This rearrangement joins TRBV5-6 to TRBJ1-5; the match to TRBD1 covers 8 bases. This CDR3 is built from 16 residues. V shed 4 bases and J 3 bases; nucleotides not matched to a gene: 9. The germline V gene encodes CDR1 SGHDT and CDR2 YYEEEE. The CDR3 coding sequence is TGTGCCAGCAGCGCAGGACAGGGAGGGTTCAATCAGCCCCAGCATTTT. This encodes CASSAGQGGFNQPQHF.

The chain has TRBV9 and TRBJ1-3, with TRBD1 matching over 10 bases. The J segment lost 0 bases and the V segment lost 4 bases, leaving 4 bases of the junction unmatched. The CDR3 spans 16 residues. The germline gives CDR1 SGDLS, CDR2 YYNGEE. The CDR3 reads CASSPRTGGSGNTIYF. As DNA, the CDR3 is TGTGCCAGCAGCCCGAGGACAGGGGGCTCTGGAAACACCATATATTTT.

The chain has TRBV27 and TRBJ2-7; maybe TRBD2 (6 bases). Trimming took 2 bases from V and 4 from J, leaving 18 bases between them. This CDR3 spans 16 amino acids. Germline V gene data show CDR1 as MNHEY and CDR2 as SMNVEV (reference sequence). DNA for the CDR3: TGTGCCAGCAGTTTACTAGGCGGGAAGGATTTATACGAGCAGTACTTC. It yields the protein CASSLLGGKDLYEQYF.

The chain links TRBV18 to TRBJ2-1; D uncertain. Germline V gene sequence: CDR1 KGHSH, CDR2 LQKENI. Between the trimmed V and J ends, which lost 3 bases and 8 bases, there was a span of 11 bases. The CDR3 runs 13 residues. In DNA, the CDR3 is TGTGCCAGCTCACCTGTGGGGATAGATGAGCAGTTCTTC. Translated, it gives CASSPVGIDEQFF.

J is TRBJ1-1 and V is TRBV6-2 or TRBV6-3, with 7 nucleotides matching TRBD1. The V gene's germline CDR1 is MNHEY and CDR2 SVGEGT. V lost 6 bases to trimming and J lost 6 bases; unmatched junction nucleotides: 13. The length of the CDR3 is 15 residues. CDR3 sequence (DNA): TGTGCCAGCAGCCTGACAGGGATTGGGGTTGCTGAAGCTTTCTTT. Translation gives CASSLTGIGVAEAFF.